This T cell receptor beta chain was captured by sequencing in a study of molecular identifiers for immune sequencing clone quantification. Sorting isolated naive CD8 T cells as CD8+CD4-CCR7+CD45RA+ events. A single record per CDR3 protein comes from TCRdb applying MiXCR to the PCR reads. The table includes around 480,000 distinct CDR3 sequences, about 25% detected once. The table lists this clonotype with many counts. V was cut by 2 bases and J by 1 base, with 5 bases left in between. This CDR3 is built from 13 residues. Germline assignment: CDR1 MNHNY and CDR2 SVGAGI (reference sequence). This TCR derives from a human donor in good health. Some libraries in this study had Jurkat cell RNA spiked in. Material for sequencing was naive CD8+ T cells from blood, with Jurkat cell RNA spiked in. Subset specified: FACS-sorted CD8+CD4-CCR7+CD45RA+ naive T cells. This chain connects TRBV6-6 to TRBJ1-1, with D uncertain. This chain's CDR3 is CASSYVTNTEAFF. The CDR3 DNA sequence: TGTGCCAGCAGTTACGTTACGAACACTGAAGCTTTCTTT.